Below, 29 T cell receptor beta chains from the same sample are listed, as sequenced in a study of blood T cell repertoires in COVID-19. Method: immunoSEQ multiplex PCR; TCRdb's copy keeps in-frame clones and lacks some. Seen here are some 130,000 clones, around 85% observed once, and the top ten hold 16%. Sequenced sample: peripheral blood. The receptors here all came from a woman between 50 and 59 years old with acute or convalescent COVID-19.

CDR3 bases: TGTGCCAGCAGCCAAGACGGCCTAGCGGACACCGGGGAGCTGTTTTTT. Its translation: CASSQDGLADTGELFF. This chain links TRBV3-1 (or the pseudogene TRBV3-2) with TRBJ2-2, with 7 bases lining up with TRBD2. From germline, CDR1 is LGHDT and CDR2 YNNKEL (reference sequence). The CDR3 is 16 residues long. Losses at the gene ends were 0 bases for V and 3 bases for J; bases not matched to a gene: 4.

CDR3 region: CASSLEGVISGELFF. Written as DNA, the CDR3 is TGCGCCAGCAGCTTGGAAGGGGTAATTTCCGGGGAGCTGTTTTTT. This sequence joins TRBV5-1 and TRBJ2-2, with D maybe TRBD1 (5 bases). V lost 0 bases, J lost 6 bases, and 12 bases lay in between. Germline lookup yields CDR1 SGHRS and CDR2 YFSETQ. This CDR3 spans 15 amino acids. Based on the CDR3 plus reference TRBV5-1 and TRBJ2-2, the full variable domain is KAGVTQTPRYLIKTRGQQVTLSCSPISGHRSVSWYQQTPGQGLQFLFEYFSETQRNKGNFPGRFSGRQFSNSRSEMNVSTLELGDSALYLCASSLEGVISGELFFGEGSRLTVL.

This CDR3 reads CASKSGVNTEAFF. CDR3 in DNA: TGTGCCAGCAAGTCGGGGGTGAACACTGAAGCTTTCTTT. The J gene is TRBJ1-1, the V gene TRBV27; the D gene is possibly TRBD1 (5 bases). V was clipped by 7 bases and J by 0 bases, with 9 bases between them. This CDR3 has 13 residues. CDR1 and CDR2 (germline): MNHEY, SMNVEV (reference sequence).

CDR3 in DNA: TGTGCCAGCAGGGAGGGCACCGGGGAGCTGTTTTTT. This codes for CASREGTGELFF. The genes are TRBV7-3 and TRBJ2-2; D possibly corresponds to TRBD2 (6 bases). This CDR3 spans 12 amino acids. Trimming removed 6 bases at V and 4 bases at J, with 6 bases between. Per germline, CDR1 SGHTA and CDR2 FQGTGA.

The genes are TRBV9 and TRBJ2-1, with 7 bases lining up with TRBD1. Germline trimming cut 4 bases from V and 10 bases from J; bases unmatched to any gene: 11. Per germline, CDR1 SGDLS and CDR2 YYNGEE. This CDR3 region has 14 residues. CDR3 bases: TGTGCCAGCAGCATCCGACAGGGTTTAGGGGAGCAGTTCTTC. It specifies CASSIRQGLGEQFF.

The rearrangement uses TRBV21-1 and TRBJ1-4. TRBV21-1 is a listed pseudogene. The CDR3 runs to 11 residues. DNA of the CDR3: TGTGCCGAGCCTGAAAATGAAAAACTGTTTTTT. As protein: CAEPENEKLFF.

The V and J genes are TRBV28 and TRBJ1-1; the D is unclear. Germline-derived CDR1 and CDR2 are MDHEN and SYDVKM. The CDR3 length is 14 residues. Deletions cut 6 bases from V and 1 base from J, with 12 bases between. CDR3: CASRSPGRNTEAFF. Written as DNA, the CDR3 is TGTGCCAGCAGGAGTCCAGGCAGGAACACTGAAGCTTTCTTT.

The chain joins TRBV5-4 to TRBJ2-1, with D possibly TRBD1 on 5 matching bases. The CDR3 has 15 residues. In germline, CDR1 is SGHNT, CDR2 YYREEE (reference sequence). Trimming left V 0 bases short and J 6 bases short, with 13 bases between. CDR3 sequence reads: CASSLVAQGGNEQFF. The CDR3, as DNA: TGTGCCAGCAGCTTGGTTGCGCAGGGTGGCAATGAGCAGTTCTTC. Variable domain in full (rest from reference TRBV5-4 and TRBJ2-1): ETGVTQSPTHLIKTRGQQVTLRCSSQSGHNTVSWYQQALGQGPQFIFQYYREEENGRGNFPPRFSGLQFPNYSSELNVNALELDDSALYLCASSLVAQGGNEQFFGPGTRLTVL.

The chain employs TRBV27 and TRBJ1-2; 9 nucleotides align to TRBD1. Germline V gene data show CDR1 as MNHEY and CDR2 as SMNVEV (reference sequence). The CDR3 is 14 amino acids. J was trimmed by 5 bases and V by 6 bases; bases with no gene match: 7. The CDR3 region has the DNA TGTGCCAGCAGCTCGGGACAGGGACCTTATGGCTACACCTTC. Protein product: CASSSGQGPYGYTF.

This clone was detected a few times. The genes are TRBV6-5 and TRBJ2-2; the match to TRBD2 covers 11 bases. This CDR3 has 14 residues. Germline V gene data show CDR1 as MNHEY and CDR2 as SVGAGI. The V gene end was trimmed by 8 bases and the J gene end by 6 bases; junction bases not matched to a gene: 5. CDR3 protein: CASGLAGGSGELFF. The CDR3 nucleotides are TGTGCCAGCGGGCTAGCGGGGGGATCCGGGGAGCTGTTTTTT.

This rearrangement joins TRBV28 to TRBJ2-1, with 15 bases aligning to TRBD2. The germline gives CDR1 MDHEN, CDR2 SYDVKM. V was pared by 7 bases and J by 0 bases, with 7 bases of the junction left unmatched. The CDR3 runs to 18 residues. This CDR3 reads CASNLGLAGGPSYNEQFF. In DNA, the CDR3 is TGTGCCAGCAATCTGGGACTAGCGGGGGGACCCTCCTACAATGAGCAGTTCTTC.

The chain combines TRBV11-2 with TRBJ2-1, with D possibly matching TRBD2 (5 bases). Germline CDR1 reads SGHAT; CDR2 reads FQNNGV. The CDR3 extends over 14 amino acids. Trimming stripped 0 bases from V and 9 bases from J, with 12 bases between. The chain's CDR3 is CASSLDLAGSEQFF. CDR3 nucleotides: TGTGCCAGCAGCTTAGACCTGGCTGGGAGTGAGCAGTTCTTC.

The J gene is TRBJ1-2, the V gene TRBV28; TRBD1 agrees at 8 bases. J was trimmed by 3 bases and V by 6 bases; bases with no gene match: 6. Germline values: CDR1 MDHEN, CDR2 SYDVKM. This CDR3 contains 14 residues. Here the CDR3 DNA reads TGTGCCAGCAGGGCTTCAGGGGGCTACTATGGCTACACCTTC. Its protein product is CASRASGGYYGYTF.

This clone was observed once. The chain links TRBV3-1 (or the pseudogene TRBV3-2) to TRBJ2-7; possible D gene TRBD1, 5 bases. The V end was cut by 5 bases, the J end by 3 bases, with 11 bases between. Per germline, CDR1 LGHDT and CDR2 YNNKEL (reference sequence). The CDR3 contains 13 residues. The CDR3 DNA reads as TGTGCCAGCAGCGCAGGCCAGGGCTACGAGCAGTACTTC. Translating it yields CASSAGQGYEQYF.

This clone occurred once. This chain links TRBV19 with TRBJ2-7; 11 positions match TRBD1. Germline V gene lookup returns CDR1 LNHDA and CDR2 SQIVND (reference sequence). J lost 3 bases, V lost 3 bases, and 7 bases had no gene match. The CDR3 runs to 16 residues. This chain's CDR3 is CASSMRGQGGFYEQYF. CDR3 sequence (DNA): TGTGCCAGTAGTATGCGGGGACAGGGGGGTTTCTACGAGCAGTACTTC.

The chain is built from TRBV5-1 and TRBJ2-1; possibly TRBD1 for D (6 bases). CDR3 size: 12 residues. The V end was cut by 6 bases, the J end by 6 bases, with 10 bases between. In germline, CDR1 is SGHRS, CDR2 YFSETQ. The CDR3 sequence is CASKDSLNEQFF. The CDR3 coding sequence is TGCGCCAGCAAGGACAGTCTCAATGAGCAGTTCTTC.

The chain couples TRBV19 to TRBJ2-1, with a tentative D call TRBD1 (6 bases). The CDR3 spans 15 residues. V lost 5 bases and J lost 4, with 15 bases in between. The germline gives CDR1 LNHDA, CDR2 SQIVND (reference sequence). Written as DNA, the CDR3 is TGTGCCAGTAGTCCTTCCGGGACAATTTACAATGAGCAGTTCTTC. As protein: CASSPSGTIYNEQFF.

This clone was seen a single time. The chain recombines TRBV5-1 with TRBJ1-1; TRBD1 matches 10 bases. The CDR3 contains 14 residues. Germline V gene sequence: CDR1 SGHRS, CDR2 YFSETQ. The V segment lost 4 bases and the J segment 7 bases; nucleotides outside the gene matches: 7. The CDR3 DNA is TGCGCCAGCAGCCGGGACAGGGGAGAGAGTGAAGCTTTCTTT. It codes for CASSRDRGESEAFF.

On this clone: Other DNA sequences in the sample encode the same CDR3. V is TRBV27 and J is TRBJ1-1; 7 nucleotides match TRBD1. The germline V gene encodes CDR1 MNHEY and CDR2 SMNVEV (reference sequence). The CDR3 has 14 amino acids. Trimming took 2 bases from V and 2 from J; bases not matched to a gene: 2. CDR3 DNA sequence: TGTGCCAGCAGTTTAGGACAGGCAAACACTGAAGCTTTCTTT. It translates to CASSLGQANTEAFF.

This clone was seen a single time. The V and J genes are TRBV7-6 and TRBJ1-5, with 8 bases fitting TRBD1. The CDR3 is made up of 18 amino acids. CDR1 and CDR2 (germline): SGHVS, FNYEAQ. Germline trimming cut 1 base from V and 0 bases from J; bases unmatched to any gene: 8. Here the CDR3 DNA reads TGTGCCAGCAGCTTAGAGGGCAGGGGGCCATATAGCAATCAGCCCCAGCATTTT. Protein product: CASSLEGRGPYSNQPQHF.

The J gene is TRBJ1-5, the V gene TRBV7-2, with TRBD1 identical over 7 bases. The CDR3 length is 14 residues. Germline CDR1 SGHTA, CDR2 FQGNSA. Trimming removed 5 bases from V and 6 bases from J; junction bases left unmatched: 7. The CDR3 loop reads CASSLKGAGQPQHF. The CDR3 DNA follows: TGTGCCAGCAGCCTAAAGGGGGCGGGTCAGCCCCAGCATTTT.

In this sample, this clone turned up once. The V gene is TRBV5-1, the J gene TRBJ2-7; 9 nucleotides match TRBD1. Germline CDR1 is SGHRS and CDR2 is YFSETQ. The CDR3 spans 15 residues. Unmatched junction bases numbered 4, after V lost 0 bases and J lost 3 bases. CDR3 in amino acids: CASSLGGTGIYEQYF. Here the CDR3 DNA reads TGCGCCAGCAGCTTGGGGGGGACAGGGATCTACGAGCAGTACTTC.

The chain couples TRBV21-1 to TRBJ1-3; TRBD1 was called by the table and not checked on the DNA. TRBV21-1 is marked as a pseudogene. This CDR3 contains 16 residues. CDR3 DNA sequence: TGTGCCAGCAGCAGAACAGGGACGAGCTCTGGAAACACCATATATTTT. This translates into CASSRTGTSSGNTIYF.

This chain connects TRBV19 to TRBJ1-5, with 11 bases matching TRBD1. Trimming at V came to 5 bases and at J to 7 bases, leaving 4 bases not matched to a gene. In germline, CDR1 is LNHDA, CDR2 SQIVND (reference sequence). The CDR3 runs to 14 residues. As DNA, the CDR3 is TGTGCCAGTAGTGGGACAGGGGGGCAGCAGCCCCAGCATTTT. This codes for CASSGTGGQQPQHF.

This clone has more than one count but fewer than ten. The chain links TRBV5-8 to TRBJ2-7, with 8 bases fitting TRBD1. Trimming cost V 5 bases and J 1 base; bases outside gene matches: 11. This CDR3 has 16 residues. Germline CDR1 reads SGHTS; CDR2 reads YDEGEE. The CDR3 DNA reads TGTGCCAGCAGATTGCGGTTCGGGACAGGTTCCTACGAGCAGTACTTC. Its protein product is CASRLRFGTGSYEQYF.

The chain couples TRBV4-1 to TRBJ1-5; perhaps TRBD1 as D (5 bases). V was clipped by 0 bases and J by 5 bases, with 14 bases between them. Per the germline V gene, CDR1 is MGHRA and CDR2 is YSYEKL. This CDR3 comprises 16 residues. The CDR3 sequence: CASSQDVLTEDQPQHF. CDR3 nucleotide sequence: TGCGCCAGCAGCCAAGATGTATTGACAGAAGATCAGCCCCAGCATTTT.

The rearrangement uses TRBV5-4 and TRBJ2-1; TRBD1 aligns across 8 bases. This CDR3 is 17 amino acids long. The V gene end was trimmed by 1 base and the J gene end by 8 bases; junction bases not matched to a gene: 14. Germline V lookup: CDR1 SGHNT, CDR2 YYREEE (reference sequence). CDR3: CASSLRTGTLTSHEQFF. The CDR3 nucleotides are TGTGCCAGCAGCTTGAGGACAGGGACCCTAACAAGCCATGAGCAGTTCTTC. Supplemented by reference TRBV5-4 and TRBJ2-1, the full variable domain reads ETGVTQSPTHLIKTRGQQVTLRCSSQSGHNTVSWYQQALGQGPQFIFQYYREEENGRGNFPPRFSGLQFPNYSSELNVNALELDDSALYLCASSLRTGTLTSHEQFFGPGTRLTVL.

A word on this clone: The same CDR3 can be traced to other DNA sequences in this sample. The V call is TRBV2, the J call TRBJ1-2, with 9 bases aligning to TRBD1. This CDR3 region has 14 residues. Germline-derived CDR1 and CDR2 are SNHLY and FYNNEI. V shed 4 bases, J shed 3 bases, and the junction held 3 bases outside the gene matches. This chain's CDR3 is CASSVGQGDYGYTF. The CDR3 DNA reads TGTGCCAGCAGTGTGGGACAGGGCGACTATGGCTACACCTTC. Full variable domain (remainder filled in from reference TRBV2 and TRBJ1-2): EPEVTQTPSHQVTQMGQEVILRCVPISNHLYFYWYRQILGQKVEFLVSFYNNEISEKSEIFDDQFSVERPDGSNFTLKIRSTKLEDSAMYFCASSVGQGDYGYTFGSGTRLTVV.

The V and J genes are TRBV19 and TRBJ1-5; 8 nucleotides match TRBD1. The CDR3 extends over 16 amino acids. V trimming: 5 bases; J trimming: 2 bases; junction bases outside the gene matches: 8. Germline lookup yields CDR1 LNHDA and CDR2 SQIVND (reference sequence). The CDR3 is CASSAQGAFGNQPQHF. The CDR3 bases are TGTGCCAGTAGTGCTCAGGGGGCGTTTGGCAATCAGCCCCAGCATTTT.